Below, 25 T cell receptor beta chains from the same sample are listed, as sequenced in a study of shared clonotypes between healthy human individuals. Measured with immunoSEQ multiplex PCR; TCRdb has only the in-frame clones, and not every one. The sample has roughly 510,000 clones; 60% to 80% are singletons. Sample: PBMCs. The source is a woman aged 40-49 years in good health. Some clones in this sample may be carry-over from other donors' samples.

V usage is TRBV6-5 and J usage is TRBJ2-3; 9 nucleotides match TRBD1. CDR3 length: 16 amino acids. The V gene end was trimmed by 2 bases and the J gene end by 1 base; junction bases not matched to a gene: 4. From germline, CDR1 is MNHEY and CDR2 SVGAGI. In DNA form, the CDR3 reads TGTGCCAGCAGTTACCGAAGGACAGGGGGCACAGATACGCAGTATTTT. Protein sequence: CASSYRRTGGTDTQYF.

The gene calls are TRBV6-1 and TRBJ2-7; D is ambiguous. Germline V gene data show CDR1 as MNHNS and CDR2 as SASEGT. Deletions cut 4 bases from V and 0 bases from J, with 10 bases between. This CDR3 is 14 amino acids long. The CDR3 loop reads CASSAGHYSYEQYF. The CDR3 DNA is TGTGCCAGCAGTGCCGGCCATTACTCCTACGAGCAGTACTTC.

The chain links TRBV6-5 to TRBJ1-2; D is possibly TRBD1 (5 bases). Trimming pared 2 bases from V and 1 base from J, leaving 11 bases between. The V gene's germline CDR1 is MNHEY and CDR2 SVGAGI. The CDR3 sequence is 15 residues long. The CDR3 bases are TGTGCCAGCAGTTACAGAGGACAACTTAACTATGGCTACACCTTC. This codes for CASSYRGQLNYGYTF.

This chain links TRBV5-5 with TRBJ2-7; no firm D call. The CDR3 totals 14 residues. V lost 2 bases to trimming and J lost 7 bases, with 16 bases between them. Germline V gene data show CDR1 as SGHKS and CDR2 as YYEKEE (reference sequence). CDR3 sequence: CASSFPDPPGEQYF. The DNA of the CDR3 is TGTGCCAGCAGCTTCCCCGATCCGCCCGGAGAGCAGTACTTC.

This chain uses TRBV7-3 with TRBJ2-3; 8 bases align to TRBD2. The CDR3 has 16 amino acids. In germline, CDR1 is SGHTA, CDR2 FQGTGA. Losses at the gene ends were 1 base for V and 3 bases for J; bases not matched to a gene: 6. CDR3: CASSLMGGRTTDTQYF. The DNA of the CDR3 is TGTGCCAGCAGCTTAATGGGCGGGAGGACAACAGATACGCAGTATTTT. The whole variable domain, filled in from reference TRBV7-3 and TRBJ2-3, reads GAGVSQTPSNKVTEKGKYVELRCDPISGHTALYWYRQSLGQGPEFLIYFQGTGAADDSGLPNDRFFAVRPEGSVSTLKIQRTERGDSAVYLCASSLMGGRTTDTQYFGPGTRLTVL.

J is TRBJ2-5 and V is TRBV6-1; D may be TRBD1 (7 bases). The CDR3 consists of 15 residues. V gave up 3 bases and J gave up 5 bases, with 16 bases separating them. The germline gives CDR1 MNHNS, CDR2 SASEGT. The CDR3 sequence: CASSDGGGFRETQYF. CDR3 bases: TGTGCCAGCAGTGACGGAGGGGGCTTTAGGGAGACCCAGTACTTC.

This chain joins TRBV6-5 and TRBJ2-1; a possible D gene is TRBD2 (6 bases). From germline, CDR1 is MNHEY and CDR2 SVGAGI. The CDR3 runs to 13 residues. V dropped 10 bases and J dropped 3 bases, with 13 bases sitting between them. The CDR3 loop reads CATRRAYYNEQFF. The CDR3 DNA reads TGTGCCACCAGGAGGGCTTACTACAATGAGCAGTTCTTC.

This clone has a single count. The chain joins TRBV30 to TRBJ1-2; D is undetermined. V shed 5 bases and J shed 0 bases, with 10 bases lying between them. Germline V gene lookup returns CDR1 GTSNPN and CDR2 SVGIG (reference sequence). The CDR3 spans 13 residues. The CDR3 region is CAWGKGSNYGYTF. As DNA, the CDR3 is TGTGCCTGGGGGAAAGGGTCTAACTATGGCTACACCTTC.

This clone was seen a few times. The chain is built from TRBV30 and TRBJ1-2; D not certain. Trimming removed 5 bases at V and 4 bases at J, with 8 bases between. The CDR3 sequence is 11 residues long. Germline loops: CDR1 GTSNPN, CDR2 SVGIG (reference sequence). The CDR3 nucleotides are TGTGCCTGGGCGGAATCCTATGGCTACACCTTC. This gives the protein CAWAESYGYTF.

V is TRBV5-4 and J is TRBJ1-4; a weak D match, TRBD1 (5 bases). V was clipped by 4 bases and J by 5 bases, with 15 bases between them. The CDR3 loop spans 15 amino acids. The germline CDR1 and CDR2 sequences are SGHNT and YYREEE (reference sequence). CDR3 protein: CASSTQGNRNEKLFF. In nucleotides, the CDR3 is TGTGCCAGCAGCACTCAGGGTAACCGGAATGAAAAACTGTTTTTT.

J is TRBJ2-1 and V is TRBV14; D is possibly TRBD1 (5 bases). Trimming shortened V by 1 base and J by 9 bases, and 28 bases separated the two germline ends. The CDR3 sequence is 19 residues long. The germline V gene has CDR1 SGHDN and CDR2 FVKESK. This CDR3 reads CASSQGRKGFGKGIGEQFF. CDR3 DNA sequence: TGTGCCAGCAGCCAAGGGCGGAAGGGGTTTGGGAAAGGCATAGGTGAGCAGTTCTTC.

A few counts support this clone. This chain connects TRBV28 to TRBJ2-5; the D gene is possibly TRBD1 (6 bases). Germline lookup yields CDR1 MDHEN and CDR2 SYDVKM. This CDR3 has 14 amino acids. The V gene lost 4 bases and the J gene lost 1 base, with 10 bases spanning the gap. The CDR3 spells CASSSGTLQETQYF. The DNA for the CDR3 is TGTGCCAGCAGTTCGGGGACACTCCAAGAGACCCAGTACTTC.

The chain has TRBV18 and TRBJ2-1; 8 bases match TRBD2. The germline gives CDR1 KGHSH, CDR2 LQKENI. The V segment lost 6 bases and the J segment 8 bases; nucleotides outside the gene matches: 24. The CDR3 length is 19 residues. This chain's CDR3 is CASSLNDRTQRENIYEQFF. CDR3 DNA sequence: TGTGCCAGCTCCCTTAATGACAGGACCCAGCGGGAGAATATCTATGAGCAGTTCTTC.

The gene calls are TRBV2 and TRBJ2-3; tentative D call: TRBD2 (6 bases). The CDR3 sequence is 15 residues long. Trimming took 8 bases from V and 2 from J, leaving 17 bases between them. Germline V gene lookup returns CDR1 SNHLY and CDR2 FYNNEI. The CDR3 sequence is CASCSRLAFTDTQYF. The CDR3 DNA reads TGTGCCAGCTGCTCCCGTCTAGCGTTCACAGATACGCAGTATTTT.

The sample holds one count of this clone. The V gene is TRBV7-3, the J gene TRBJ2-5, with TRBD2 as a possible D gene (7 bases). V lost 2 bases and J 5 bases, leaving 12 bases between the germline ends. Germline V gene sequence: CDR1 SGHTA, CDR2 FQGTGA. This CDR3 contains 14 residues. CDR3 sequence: CASSLGGASETQYF. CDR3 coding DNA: TGTGCCAGCAGCTTAGGGGGGGCCTCGGAGACCCAGTACTTC.

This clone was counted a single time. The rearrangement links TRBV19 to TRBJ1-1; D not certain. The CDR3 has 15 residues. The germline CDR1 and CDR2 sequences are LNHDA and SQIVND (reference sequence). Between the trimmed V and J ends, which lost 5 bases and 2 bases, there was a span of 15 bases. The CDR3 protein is CASSPHHRGNTEAFF. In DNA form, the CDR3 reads TGTGCCAGTAGTCCCCACCATCGGGGAAACACTGAAGCTTTCTTT.

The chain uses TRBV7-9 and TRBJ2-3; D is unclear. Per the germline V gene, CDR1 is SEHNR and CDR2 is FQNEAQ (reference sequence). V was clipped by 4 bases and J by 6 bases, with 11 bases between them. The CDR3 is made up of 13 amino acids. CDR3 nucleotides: TGTGCCAGCAGCTGGAGAGGAACGGATACGCAGTATTTT. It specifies CASSWRGTDTQYF.

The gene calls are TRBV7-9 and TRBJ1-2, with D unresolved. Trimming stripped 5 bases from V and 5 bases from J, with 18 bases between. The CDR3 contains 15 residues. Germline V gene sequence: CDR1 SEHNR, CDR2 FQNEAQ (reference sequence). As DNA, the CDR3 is TGTGCCAGCAGCGTCTTAAAAGAAAATTTGTATGGCTACACCTTC. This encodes CASSVLKENLYGYTF.

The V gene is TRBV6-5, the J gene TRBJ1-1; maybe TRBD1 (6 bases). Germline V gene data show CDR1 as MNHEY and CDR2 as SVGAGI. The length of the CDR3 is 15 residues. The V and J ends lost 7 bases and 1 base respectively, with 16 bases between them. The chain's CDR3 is CASIMGGPGNTEAFF. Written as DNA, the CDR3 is TGTGCCAGCATTATGGGGGGCCCGGGGAACACTGAAGCTTTCTTT.

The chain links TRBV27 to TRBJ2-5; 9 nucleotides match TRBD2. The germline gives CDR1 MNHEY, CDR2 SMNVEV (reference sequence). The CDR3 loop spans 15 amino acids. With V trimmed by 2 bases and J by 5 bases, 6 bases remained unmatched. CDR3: CASSLAGGPLETQYF. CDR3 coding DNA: TGTGCCAGCAGTTTAGCGGGAGGGCCTTTGGAGACCCAGTACTTC.

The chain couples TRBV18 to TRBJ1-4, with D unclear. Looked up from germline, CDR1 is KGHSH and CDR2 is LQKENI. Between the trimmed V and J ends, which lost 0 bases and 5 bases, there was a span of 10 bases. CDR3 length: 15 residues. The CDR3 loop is CASSPPGRSNEKLFF. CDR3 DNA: TGTGCCAGCTCACCACCTGGACGGTCGAATGAAAAACTGTTTTTT. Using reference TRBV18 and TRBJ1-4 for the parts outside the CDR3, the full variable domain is NAGVMQNPRHLVRRRGQEARLRCSPMKGHSHVYWYRQLPEEGLKFMVYLQKENIIDESGMPKERFSAEFPKEGPSILRIQQVVRGDSAAYFCASSPPGRSNEKLFFGSGTQLSVL.

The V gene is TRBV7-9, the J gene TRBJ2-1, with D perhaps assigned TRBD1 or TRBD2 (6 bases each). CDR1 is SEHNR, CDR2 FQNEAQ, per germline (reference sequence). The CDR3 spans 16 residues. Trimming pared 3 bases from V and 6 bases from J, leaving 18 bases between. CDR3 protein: CASSLRGAGLSNEQFF. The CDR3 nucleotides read TGTGCCAGCAGCTTGAGGGGGGCTGGGCTAAGCAATGAGCAGTTCTTC.

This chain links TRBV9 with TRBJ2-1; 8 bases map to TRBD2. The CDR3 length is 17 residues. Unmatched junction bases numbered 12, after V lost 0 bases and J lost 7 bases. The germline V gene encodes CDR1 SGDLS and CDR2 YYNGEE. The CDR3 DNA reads TGTGCCAGCAGCGTAGCTCCCCCGGGCGGGAGGACTAATGAGCAGTTCTTC. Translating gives CASSVAPPGGRTNEQFF.

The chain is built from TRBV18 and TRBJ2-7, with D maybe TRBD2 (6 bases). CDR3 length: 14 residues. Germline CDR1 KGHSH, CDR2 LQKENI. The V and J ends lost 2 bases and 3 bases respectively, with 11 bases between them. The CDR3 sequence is CASSPFDGGYEQYF. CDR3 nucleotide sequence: TGTGCCAGCTCACCATTCGACGGGGGCTACGAGCAGTACTTC.

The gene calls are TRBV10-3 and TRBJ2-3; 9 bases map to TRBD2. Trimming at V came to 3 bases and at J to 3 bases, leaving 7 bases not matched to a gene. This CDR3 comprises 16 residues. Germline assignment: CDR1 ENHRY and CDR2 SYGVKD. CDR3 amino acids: CAISEISGRGTDTQYF. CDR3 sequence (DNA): TGTGCCATCAGTGAAATTAGCGGGAGAGGTACAGATACGCAGTATTTT.